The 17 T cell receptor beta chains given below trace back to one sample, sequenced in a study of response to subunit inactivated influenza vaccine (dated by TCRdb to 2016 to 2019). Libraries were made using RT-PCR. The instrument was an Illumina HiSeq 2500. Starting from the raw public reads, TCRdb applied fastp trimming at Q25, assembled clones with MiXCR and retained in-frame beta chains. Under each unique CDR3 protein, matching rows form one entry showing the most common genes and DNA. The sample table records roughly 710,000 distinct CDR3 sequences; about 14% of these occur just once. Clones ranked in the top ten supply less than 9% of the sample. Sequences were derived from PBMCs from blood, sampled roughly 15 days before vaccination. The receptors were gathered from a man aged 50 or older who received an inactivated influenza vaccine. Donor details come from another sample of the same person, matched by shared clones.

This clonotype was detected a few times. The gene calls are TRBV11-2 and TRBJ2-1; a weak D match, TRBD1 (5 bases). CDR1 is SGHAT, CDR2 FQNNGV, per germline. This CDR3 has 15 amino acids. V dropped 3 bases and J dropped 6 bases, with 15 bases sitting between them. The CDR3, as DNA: TGTGCCAGCAGCTTTTCTAGGGGTTTAGTCAATGAGCAGTTCTTC. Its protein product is CASSFSRGLVNEQFF.

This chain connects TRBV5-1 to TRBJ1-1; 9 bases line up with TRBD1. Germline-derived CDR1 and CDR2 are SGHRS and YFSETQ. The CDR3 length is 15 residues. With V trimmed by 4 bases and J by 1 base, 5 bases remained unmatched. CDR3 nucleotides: TGCGCCAGCAGCCAAAGACAGGGGGGGAACACTGAAGCTTTCTTT. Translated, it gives CASSQRQGGNTEAFF.

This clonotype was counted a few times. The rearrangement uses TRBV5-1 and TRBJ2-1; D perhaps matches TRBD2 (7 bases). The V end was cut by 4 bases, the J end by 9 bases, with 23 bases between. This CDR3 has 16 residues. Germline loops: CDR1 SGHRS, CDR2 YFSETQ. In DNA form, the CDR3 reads TGCGCCAGCAGCACCGGGGGGCTAGCGGAGAGGGGTGAGCAGTTCTTC. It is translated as CASSTGGLAERGEQFF.

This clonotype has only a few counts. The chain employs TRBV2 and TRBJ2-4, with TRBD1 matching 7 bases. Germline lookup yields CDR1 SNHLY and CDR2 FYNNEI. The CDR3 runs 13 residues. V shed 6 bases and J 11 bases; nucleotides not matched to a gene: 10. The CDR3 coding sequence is TGTGCCAGCAGCCTTCCCGACAGGGCAGTTCAGTACTTC. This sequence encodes CASSLPDRAVQYF.

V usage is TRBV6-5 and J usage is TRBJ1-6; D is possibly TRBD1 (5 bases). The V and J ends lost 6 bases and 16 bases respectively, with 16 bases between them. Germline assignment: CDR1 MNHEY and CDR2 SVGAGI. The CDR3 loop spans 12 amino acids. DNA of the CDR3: TGTGCCAGCAGCCTCGACAGAAACACTCTCCACTTT. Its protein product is CASSLDRNTLHF.

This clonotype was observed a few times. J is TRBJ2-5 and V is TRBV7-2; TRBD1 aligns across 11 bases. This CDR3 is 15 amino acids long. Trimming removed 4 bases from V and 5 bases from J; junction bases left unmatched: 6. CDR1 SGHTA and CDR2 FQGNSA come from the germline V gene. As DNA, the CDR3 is TGTGCCAGCAGCTGGGGGACAGGGGGAGTTGAGACCCAGTACTTC. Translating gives CASSWGTGGVETQYF.

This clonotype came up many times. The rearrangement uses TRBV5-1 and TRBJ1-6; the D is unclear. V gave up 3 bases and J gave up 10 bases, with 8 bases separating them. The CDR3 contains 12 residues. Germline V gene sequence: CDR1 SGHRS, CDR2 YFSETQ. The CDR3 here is CASSSGDSPLHF. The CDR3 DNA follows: TGCGCCAGCAGCTCTGGCGACTCACCCCTCCACTTT.

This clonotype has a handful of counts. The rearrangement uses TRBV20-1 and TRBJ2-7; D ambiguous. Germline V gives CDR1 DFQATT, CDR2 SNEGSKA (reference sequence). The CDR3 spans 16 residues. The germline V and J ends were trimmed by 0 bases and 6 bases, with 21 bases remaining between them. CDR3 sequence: CSARDFRTTKTSEQYF. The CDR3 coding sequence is TGCAGTGCTAGAGATTTCCGTACCACTAAAACAAGCGAGCAGTACTTC.

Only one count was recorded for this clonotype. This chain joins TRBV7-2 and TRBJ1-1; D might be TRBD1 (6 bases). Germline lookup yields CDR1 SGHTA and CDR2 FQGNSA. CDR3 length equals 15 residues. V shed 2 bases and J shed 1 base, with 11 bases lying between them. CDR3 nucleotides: TGTGCCAGCAGCTTAAGCAGGGGCAGGAACACTGAAGCTTTCTTT. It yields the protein CASSLSRGRNTEAFF.

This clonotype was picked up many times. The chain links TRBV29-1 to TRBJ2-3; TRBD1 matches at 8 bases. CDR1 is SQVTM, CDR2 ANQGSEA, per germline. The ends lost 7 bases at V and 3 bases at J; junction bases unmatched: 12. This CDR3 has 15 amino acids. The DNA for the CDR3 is TGCAGCGCCTCAGGGGGCATGAGTTCGACAGATACGCAGTATTTT. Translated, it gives CSASGGMSSTDTQYF.

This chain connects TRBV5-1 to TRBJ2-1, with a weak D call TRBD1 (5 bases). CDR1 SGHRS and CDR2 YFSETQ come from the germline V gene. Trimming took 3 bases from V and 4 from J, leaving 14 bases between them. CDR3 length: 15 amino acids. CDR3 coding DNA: TGCGCCAGCAGCTCCAACACAGGAACTTACAATGAGCAGTTCTTC. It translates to CASSSNTGTYNEQFF.

CDR3: CSATMTGEETQYF. CDR3 sequence (DNA): TGCAGTGCTACTATGACAGGGGAAGAGACCCAGTACTTC. The chain combines TRBV20-1 with TRBJ2-5, with 8 bases matching TRBD1. CDR1 and CDR2 from the germline V gene are DFQATT and SNEGSKA (reference sequence). There are 13 residues in the CDR3. J was trimmed by 3 bases and V by 4 bases; bases with no gene match: 4.

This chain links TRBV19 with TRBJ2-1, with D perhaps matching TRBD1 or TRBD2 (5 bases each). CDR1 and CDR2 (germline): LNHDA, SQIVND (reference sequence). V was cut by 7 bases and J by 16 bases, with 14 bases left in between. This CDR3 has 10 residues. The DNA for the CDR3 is TGTGCCAGTATGATGGGACGACTATTCTTC. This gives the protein CASMMGRLFF.

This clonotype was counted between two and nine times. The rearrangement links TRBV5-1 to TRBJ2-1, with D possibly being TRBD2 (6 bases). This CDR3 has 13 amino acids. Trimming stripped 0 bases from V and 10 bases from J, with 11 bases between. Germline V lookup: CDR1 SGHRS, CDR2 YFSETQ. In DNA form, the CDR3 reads TGCGCCAGCAGCTTGGATCGGGGGTGGGAGCAGTTCTTC. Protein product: CASSLDRGWEQFF. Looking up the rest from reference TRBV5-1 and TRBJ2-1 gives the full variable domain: KAGVTQTPRYLIKTRGQQVTLSCSPISGHRSVSWYQQTPGQGLQFLFEYFSETQRNKGNFPGRFSGRQFSNSRSEMNVSTLELGDSALYLCASSLDRGWEQFFGPGTRLTVL.

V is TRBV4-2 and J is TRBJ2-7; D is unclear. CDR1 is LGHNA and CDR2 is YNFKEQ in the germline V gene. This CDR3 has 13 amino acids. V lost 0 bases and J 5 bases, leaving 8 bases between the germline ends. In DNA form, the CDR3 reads TGTGCCAGCAGCCAAGAAGTGGGCAACGAGCAGTACTTC. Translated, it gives CASSQEVGNEQYF.

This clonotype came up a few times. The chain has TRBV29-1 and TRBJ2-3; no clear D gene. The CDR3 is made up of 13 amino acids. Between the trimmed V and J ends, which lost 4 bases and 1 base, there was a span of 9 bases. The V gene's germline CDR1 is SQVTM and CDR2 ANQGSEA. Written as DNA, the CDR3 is TGCAGCGTTGTTAGTGTTGGCACAGATACGCAGTATTTT. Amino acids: CSVVSVGTDTQYF.

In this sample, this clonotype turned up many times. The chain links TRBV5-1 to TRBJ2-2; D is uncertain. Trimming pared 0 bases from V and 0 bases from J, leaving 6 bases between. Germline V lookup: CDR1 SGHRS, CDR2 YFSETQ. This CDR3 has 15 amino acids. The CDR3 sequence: CASSLEATNTGELFF. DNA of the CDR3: TGCGCCAGCAGCTTGGAGGCTACGAACACCGGGGAGCTGTTTTTT.